This T cell receptor (beta chain) derives from a study of beta chain features in type 1 diabetes. Regarding the study as a whole: Significant though moderate, a shortening of TCRB CDR3s appeared in all four CD4+ subsets of Type 1 diabetes patients.

A few counts support this clone. Its antigen is not known. Investigators reverse transcribed all isolated RNA, so they sequenced expressed TCRB transcripts. Only in-frame clones appear in the TCRdb table, and some are missing; sequencing was by immunoSEQ multiplex PCR. The profile shows about 710,000 clones, about 14% of them singletons. V was trimmed by 2 bases and J by 5 bases, leaving 7 bases between them. CDR1 is KGHSH, CDR2 LQKENI, per germline. There are 13 residues in the CDR3. Sampling consisted of one heparinised blood draw per donor, averaging roughly 100 mL. Every sorted population was more than 95% pure.

The TCR comes from a man aged 18 to 30 with type 1 diabetes. Sequenced material: naive CD4+ T cells from blood. The genes are TRBV18 and TRBJ2-1; D possibly corresponds to TRBD2 (5 bases). The CDR3 nucleotides are TGTGCCAGCTCACCAGCACTAGACAATGAGCAGTTCTTC. Protein product: CASSPALDNEQFF. Supplemented by reference TRBV18 and TRBJ2-1, the full variable domain reads NAGVMQNPRHLVRRRGQEARLRCSPMKGHSHVYWYRQLPEEGLKFMVYLQKENIIDESGMPKERFSAEFPKEGPSILRIQQVVRGDSAAYFCASSPALDNEQFFGPGTRLTVL.